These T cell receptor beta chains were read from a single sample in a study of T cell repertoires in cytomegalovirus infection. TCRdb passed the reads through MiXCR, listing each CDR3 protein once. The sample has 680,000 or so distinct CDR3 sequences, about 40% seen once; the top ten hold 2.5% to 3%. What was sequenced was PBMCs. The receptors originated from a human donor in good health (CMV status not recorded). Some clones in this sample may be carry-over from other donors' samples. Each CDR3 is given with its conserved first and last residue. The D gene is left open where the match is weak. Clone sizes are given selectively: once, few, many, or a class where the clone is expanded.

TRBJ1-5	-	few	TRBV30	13	TGTGCCTGGAGCCGGGACACCAATCAGCCCCAGCATTTT	CAWSRDTNQPQHF
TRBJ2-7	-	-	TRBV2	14	TGTGCCAGCAGTGATAGGCGGGTAACCTACGAGCAGTACTTC	CASSDRRVTYEQYF
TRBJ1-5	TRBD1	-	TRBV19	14	TGTGCCAGTAGTATCGAAGGGGGCGTCCAGCCCCAGCATTTT	CASSIEGGVQPQHF
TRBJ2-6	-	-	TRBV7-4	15	TGTGCCAGCAGCGGTACTCGCTCTGGGGCCAACGTCCTGACTTTC	CASSGTRSGANVLTF
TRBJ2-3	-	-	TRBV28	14	TGTGCCAGCACCTCGATACAGGGCACAGATACGCAGTATTTT	CASTSIQGTDTQYF
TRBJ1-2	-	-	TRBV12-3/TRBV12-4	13	TGTGCCAGCAGTTTAAGAGGCGGACATGGCTACACCTTC	CASSLRGGHGYTF
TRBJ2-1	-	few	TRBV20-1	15	TGCAGTGCTATCATTCCGATCACCTCCTACAATGAGCAGTTCTTC	CSAIIPITSYNEQFF
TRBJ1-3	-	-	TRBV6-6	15	TGTGCCAGCAGTTACTCCGGGGGCTCTGGAAACACCATATATTTT	CASSYSGGSGNTIYF
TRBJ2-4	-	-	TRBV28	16	TGTGCCAGCAGTTCCCAGGGGTTGGGGGCCAAAAACATTCAGTACTTC	CASSSQGLGAKNIQYF
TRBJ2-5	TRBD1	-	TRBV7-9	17	TGTGCCAGCAGCTTAGGCGTGACAGGGGGCTCCCAAGAGACCCAGTACTTC	CASSLGVTGGSQETQYF
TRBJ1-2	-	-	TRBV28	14	TGTGCCAGCAGTTTAGTCGCCAGAGACTATGGCTACACCTTC	CASSLVARDYGYTF
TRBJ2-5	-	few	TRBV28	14	TGTGCCTCAACCGGCGGGGCTATGTTGGAGACCCAGTACTTC	CASTGGAMLETQYF
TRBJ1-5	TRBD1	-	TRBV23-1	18	TGCGCCGGCATACGTACAGGGGACCGAATTTATAGCAATCAGCCCCAGCATTTT	CAGIRTGDRIYSNQPQHF
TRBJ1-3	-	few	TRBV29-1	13	TGCAGCGTCCAGGATGCCTCTGGAAACACCATATATTTT	CSVQDASGNTIYF
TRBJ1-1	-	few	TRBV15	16	TGTGCCACCAGCAGAGAGCCGCAGGGTATGGGCACTGAAGCTTTCTTT	CATSREPQGMGTEAFF
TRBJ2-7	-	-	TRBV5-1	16	TGCGCCAGCAGCTGGCAGGGACAACCAAACTTGGGGGAGCAGTACTTC	CASSWQGQPNLGEQYF
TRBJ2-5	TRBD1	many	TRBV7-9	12	TGTGCCAGCAGCGCCAGGGGGGAGACCCAGTACTTC	CASSARGETQYF
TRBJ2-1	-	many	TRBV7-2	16	TGTGCCAGCAGCTTACGAACCCACCATGCTGTCGATGAGCAGTTCTTC	CASSLRTHHAVDEQFF
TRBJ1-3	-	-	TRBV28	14	TGTGCCAGCAGTAACAGAATCTCTGGAAACACCATATATTTT	CASSNRISGNTIYF
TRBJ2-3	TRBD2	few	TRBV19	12	TGTGCCAGTAGTATCGGACTAGCGGCGCAGTATTTT	CASSIGLAAQYF
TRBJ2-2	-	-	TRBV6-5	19	TGTGCCAGCAGTTACGCCAGGGGATCCCCGCCATTTACCACCGGGGAGCTGTTTTTT	CASSYARGSPPFTTGELFF
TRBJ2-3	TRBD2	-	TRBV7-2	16	TGTGCCAGCAGCAACCAACATAGCGGGAGGGCCGGTACGCAGTATTTT	CASSNQHSGRAGTQYF